This T cell receptor beta chain was recorded in a study of CD8+CD57+ T cells in acquired aplastic anemia. Germline V gene data show CDR1 as SGHTS and CDR2 as YDEGEE. CDR3 size: 15 residues. The V and J ends lost 0 bases and 8 bases respectively, with 17 bases between them. Patients sequenced had flow cytometry evidence of CD8+CD57+ cell expansion. The template for TCR beta VDJ and CDR3 sequence profiling was genomic DNA. TCRdb re-derived calls from the reads in MiXCR, one entry per CDR3 protein. The sample yields about 290,000 distinct CDR3 sequences, 56% seen once. The J gene is TRBJ1-2, the V gene TRBV5-8, with D uncertain. Material: sorted CD4+, CD8+, or CD8+CD57+ T cells (not recorded which) from PBMCs. The TCR originated in a human donor with aplastic anemia. The DNA of the CDR3 is TGTGCCAGCAGCTTGGGGACTTCGAAAAGTGTAGGCTACACCTTC. Translated: CASSLGTSKSVGYTF.